This T cell receptor beta chain derives from a study of CD8 T cells in ankylosing spondylitis. This clonotype was counted between two and nine times. The antigen is undetermined. The CDR3 spans 15 residues. V dropped 2 bases and J dropped 1 base, with 12 bases sitting between them. Germline CDR1 reads MNHEY; CDR2 reads SVGAGI. Regarding the study as a whole: Ankylosing spondylitis blood appeared to be characterized by a TCR beta motif of 8 or 9 highly homologous variants. Significantly higher representation of disease-linked clones was reported for matched ankylosing spondylitis synovial fluid.

One entry per CDR3 protein, called by TCRdb with MiXCR from the 5' RACE reads. The table has some 840,000 distinct CDR3 sequences, 10% to 15% seen once. The material sequenced was blood, either unsorted or a sorted T cell fraction (not recorded which). The receptor's source is a male donor with ankylosing spondylitis. This chain uses TRBV6-5 with TRBJ2-7; D remains ambiguous. The chain's CDR3 is CASSYRSRLSYEQYF. The CDR3 DNA reads TGTGCCAGCAGTTACAGAAGTAGGCTGTCCTACGAGCAGTACTTC.